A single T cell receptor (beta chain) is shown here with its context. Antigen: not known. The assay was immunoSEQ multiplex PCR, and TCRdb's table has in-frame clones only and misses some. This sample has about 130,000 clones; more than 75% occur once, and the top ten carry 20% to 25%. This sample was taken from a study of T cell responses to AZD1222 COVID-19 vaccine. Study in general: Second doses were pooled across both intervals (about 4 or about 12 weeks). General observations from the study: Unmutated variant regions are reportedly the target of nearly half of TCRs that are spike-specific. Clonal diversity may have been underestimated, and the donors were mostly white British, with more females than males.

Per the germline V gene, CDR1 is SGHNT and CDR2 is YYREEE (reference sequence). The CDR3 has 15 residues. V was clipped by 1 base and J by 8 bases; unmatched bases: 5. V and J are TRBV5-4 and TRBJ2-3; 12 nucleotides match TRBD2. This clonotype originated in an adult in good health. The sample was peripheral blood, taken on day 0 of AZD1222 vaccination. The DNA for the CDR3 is TGTGCCAGCAGCTTGAGGACTAGCGGGGTTCTTACGCAGTATTTT. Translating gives CASSLRTSGVLTQYF. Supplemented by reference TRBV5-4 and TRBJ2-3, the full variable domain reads ETGVTQSPTHLIKTRGQQVTLRCSSQSGHNTVSWYQQALGQGPQFIFQYYREEENGRGNFPPRFSGLQFPNYSSELNVNALELDDSALYLCASSLRTSGVLTQYFGPGTRLTVL.